These 21 T cell receptor beta chains were sequenced from one sample in a study of shared clonotypes between healthy human individuals. CD45RO-negative, CCR7-positively selected cells formed the naive CD8 fraction, excluding terminally differentiated effector memory CD45RA+ cells. Here immunoSEQ multiplex PCR was the method, and the copy in TCRdb shows in-frame clones only, minus some. The sample includes roughly 2,000,000 clones, approximately 95% of them seen just once. Sequencing was performed on naive CD8+ T cells sorted from blood. These receptors came from a man younger than 30 in good health.

A single count supports this clone. CDR3 region: CAIRGPGDNEQFF. CDR3 nucleotides: TGTGCCATCAGGGGACCGGGGGACAATGAGCAGTTCTTC. The chain recombines TRBV10-3 with TRBJ2-1; D is perhaps TRBD2 (6 bases). Trimming left V 6 bases short and J 5 bases short, with 11 bases between. The germline CDR1 and CDR2 sequences are ENHRY and SYGVKD. This CDR3 is 13 amino acids long.

This clone has just a few counts. This chain connects TRBV10-1 to TRBJ2-2; a weak D match, TRBD2 (6 bases). The ends were cut back, 8 bases at V and 3 bases at J, with 10 bases in the middle. Germline CDR1 and CDR2: WNHNN and SYGVQD (reference sequence). CDR3 size: 13 residues. This chain's CDR3 is CASGDSHTGELFF. The CDR3 DNA follows: TGCGCCAGCGGGGACTCCCACACCGGGGAGCTGTTTTTT.

This CDR3 reads CASSQGEESEYMNTEAFF. In DNA, the CDR3 is TGTGCCAGCAGCCAGGGGGAAGAGTCCGAATACATGAACACTGAAGCTTTCTTT. The chain has TRBV4-2 and TRBJ1-1; a weak D match, TRBD1 (5 bases). V was cut by 3 bases and J by 0 bases, with 20 bases left in between. The germline CDR1 and CDR2 sequences are LGHNA and YNFKEQ. CDR3 length: 18 amino acids.

The genes are TRBV5-4 and TRBJ2-7, with 9 bases identical to TRBD1. In germline, CDR1 is SGHNT, CDR2 YYREEE (reference sequence). Trimming cost V 4 bases and J 3 bases; bases outside gene matches: 8. CDR3 size: 15 residues. The chain's CDR3 is CASSPGTGSGYEQYF. The CDR3 nucleotides read TGTGCCAGCAGCCCAGGGACAGGGTCCGGCTACGAGCAGTACTTC.

The genes are TRBV4-3 and TRBJ2-3, with TRBD2 identical over 9 bases. V shed 0 bases and J 2 bases; nucleotides not matched to a gene: 6. Germline V gene sequence: CDR1 LGHNA, CDR2 YSLEER. The CDR3 totals 17 residues. DNA for the CDR3: TGCGCCAGCAGCCAAGATGGCGGGAGGGCTCTCACAGATACGCAGTATTTT. Its protein product is CASSQDGGRALTDTQYF.

V is TRBV5-5 and J is TRBJ2-2; no reliable D call. Germline V CDR1 and CDR2: SGHKS, YYEKEE (reference sequence). The CDR3 has 17 residues. V was cut by 0 bases and J by 0 bases, with 12 bases left in between. In DNA, the CDR3 is TGTGCCAGCAGCTTGGAAAGGATTCAAGCGAACACCGGGGAGCTGTTTTTT. This sequence encodes CASSLERIQANTGELFF.

This clone was seen just once. This chain links TRBV7-9 with TRBJ2-3; perhaps TRBD2 as D (5 bases). Germline V gene data show CDR1 as SEHNR and CDR2 as FQNEAQ (reference sequence). V was pared by 3 bases and J by 3 bases, with 10 bases between. CDR3 length: 14 residues. The CDR3 region is CASSLSDWTDTQYF. Written as DNA, the CDR3 is TGTGCCAGCAGCTTGTCGGACTGGACAGATACGCAGTATTTT.

This clone appeared a single time. The sample carries other DNA sequences with the same CDR3. The chain joins TRBV5-4 to TRBJ1-5; perhaps TRBD1 as D (5 bases). Germline CDR1 reads SGHNT; CDR2 reads YYREEE (reference sequence). V lost 0 bases, J lost 4 bases, and 8 bases lay in between. The CDR3 consists of 14 residues. CDR3 region: CASSLGPGNQPQHF. CDR3 in DNA: TGTGCCAGCAGCTTGGGCCCAGGGAATCAGCCCCAGCATTTT. Full variable domain (remainder filled in from reference TRBV5-4 and TRBJ1-5): ETGVTQSPTHLIKTRGQQVTLRCSSQSGHNTVSWYQQALGQGPQFIFQYYREEENGRGNFPPRFSGLQFPNYSSELNVNALELDDSALYLCASSLGPGNQPQHFGDGTRLSIL.

The table lists this clone with a count of one. This chain connects TRBV5-4 to TRBJ2-7, with D unclear. The CDR3 covers 12 residues. Germline-derived CDR1 and CDR2 are SGHNT and YYREEE (reference sequence). The ends were cut back, 0 bases at V and 5 bases at J, with 6 bases in the middle. The CDR3 here is CASSLDRNEQYF. CDR3 sequence (DNA): TGTGCCAGCAGCTTGGACAGAAACGAGCAGTACTTC.

This chain links TRBV30 with TRBJ2-1; 11 bases map to TRBD2. Germline CDR1 reads GTSNPN; CDR2 reads SVGIG (reference sequence). This CDR3 comprises 19 residues. The V and J ends lost 2 bases and 0 bases, in that order; junction bases with no gene match: 12. The CDR3 loop reads CAWSWVAGGQRSSYNEQFF. The CDR3 coding sequence is TGTGCCTGGAGTTGGGTAGCGGGAGGGCAAAGGAGCTCCTACAATGAGCAGTTCTTC.

A word on this clone: Other DNA sequences within the sample encode an identical CDR3. The rearrangement links TRBV5-4 to TRBJ2-3; D is undetermined. Germline CDR1 is SGHNT and CDR2 is YYREEE (reference sequence). This CDR3 comprises 14 residues. The V end lost 0 bases, the J end lost 6 bases, and 11 bases lay between the germline ends. The CDR3 bases are TGTGCCAGCAGCTTGGGTGGCTTGGGGGATACGCAGTATTTT. Protein sequence: CASSLGGLGDTQYF. The full variable domain, its missing parts supplied by reference TRBV5-4 and TRBJ2-3, is ETGVTQSPTHLIKTRGQQVTLRCSSQSGHNTVSWYQQALGQGPQFIFQYYREEENGRGNFPPRFSGLQFPNYSSELNVNALELDDSALYLCASSLGGLGDTQYFGPGTRLTVL.

J is TRBJ1-5 and V is TRBV28; D possibly corresponds to TRBD1 (6 bases). CDR3 length equals 14 residues. Germline loops: CDR1 MDHEN, CDR2 SYDVKM. V dropped 5 bases and J dropped 7 bases, with 15 bases sitting between them. The DNA for the CDR3 is TGTGCCAGCAGTGAGGCAGGGGAATGGCAGCCCCAGCATTTT. Its protein is CASSEAGEWQPQHF. Supplemented by reference TRBV28 and TRBJ1-5, the full variable domain reads DVKVTQSSRYLVKRTGEKVFLECVQDMDHENMFWYRQDPGLGLRLIYFSYDVKMKEKGDIPEGYSVSREKKERFSLILESASTNQTSMYLCASSEAGEWQPQHFGDGTRLSIL.

The chain employs TRBV10-1 and TRBJ2-1; D remains ambiguous. V lost 5 bases to trimming and J lost 9 bases, with 26 bases between them. CDR3 size: 17 residues. CDR1 is WNHNN, CDR2 SYGVQD, per germline (reference sequence). In DNA form, the CDR3 reads TGCGCCAGCAGTCCCCGGGTAGCCGGATCGTCGGTGGTTGAGCAGTTCTTC. The encoded protein is CASSPRVAGSSVVEQFF.

About this clone itself: The same CDR3 is also encoded by other DNA sequences in this sample. The chain is built from TRBV7-3 and TRBJ2-1, with D possibly being TRBD2 (5 bases). Trimming took off 3 bases at V and 0 bases at J, with 9 bases between the two ends. The germline V gene has CDR1 SGHTA and CDR2 FQGTGA. The CDR3 contains 15 residues. The CDR3: CASSFLGSSYNEQFF. CDR3 bases: TGTGCCAGCAGCTTTCTGGGGAGCTCCTACAATGAGCAGTTCTTC.

The V and J genes are TRBV1 and TRBJ2-3; TRBD2, the D gene given by the table, was not confirmed from the DNA. TRBV1 is a documented pseudogene. The CDR3 extends over 14 amino acids. The CDR3 spells CTSSCRGRTDTQYF. In DNA form, the CDR3 reads TGCACCAGCAGCTGTAGAGGGAGGACAGATACGCAGTATTTT.

V is TRBV5-4 and J is TRBJ2-7, with a possible D match to TRBD2 (6 bases). The V end was cut by 0 bases, the J end by 4 bases, with 11 bases between. Germline V gene data show CDR1 as SGHNT and CDR2 as YYREEE (reference sequence). The CDR3 totals 14 residues. CDR3 nucleotide sequence: TGTGCCAGCAGCTTGGAGCGGACTAATTACGAGCAGTACTTC. This translates into CASSLERTNYEQYF.

The CDR3 loop reads CASSKERTVGETQYF. In nucleotides, the CDR3 is TGTGCCAGCAGCAAAGAAAGAACAGTTGGGGAGACCCAGTACTTC. The chain has TRBV21-1 and TRBJ2-5; no check of the table's D call, TRBD1, against the DNA was made. TRBV21-1 is shown as a pseudogene. CDR3 length: 15 residues.

This chain's CDR3 is CASSDMGAGEGYGYTF. CDR3 coding DNA: TGTGCCAGCAGCGATATGGGAGCAGGGGAAGGCTATGGCTACACCTTC. This rearrangement joins TRBV13 to TRBJ1-2; tentatively, D is TRBD1 (6 bases). The CDR3 is 16 residues long. Trimming pared 5 bases from V and 4 bases from J, leaving 20 bases between. The V gene's germline CDR1 is PRHDT and CDR2 FYEKMQ (reference sequence). Full variable domain (outside the CDR3, taken from reference TRBV13 and TRBJ1-2): AAGVIQSPRHLIKEKRETATLKCYPIPRHDTVYWYQQGPGQDPQFLISFYEKMQSDKGSIPDRFSAQQFSDYHSELNMSSLELGDSALYFCASSDMGAGEGYGYTFGSGTRLTVV.

The chain couples TRBV11-1 to TRBJ2-7, with 8 bases that match TRBD1. CDR1 and CDR2 (germline): SGHAT, FQDESV (reference sequence). This CDR3 is 15 amino acids long. With 5 bases clipped from V and 2 bases from J, the junction kept 8 bases outside the gene matches. CDR3 region: CASSKTDRAAYEQYF. DNA for the CDR3: TGTGCCAGCAGCAAGACGGACAGGGCCGCCTACGAGCAGTACTTC.

The chain is built from TRBV27 and TRBJ1-1, with TRBD1 matching over 10 bases. CDR1 and CDR2 (germline): MNHEY, SMNVEV (reference sequence). This CDR3 spans 16 amino acids. V was pared by 3 bases and J by 1 base, with 5 bases of the junction left unmatched. CDR3 amino acids: CASSFRDRGENTEAFF. The CDR3 DNA sequence: TGTGCCAGCAGTTTTAGGGACAGGGGCGAGAACACTGAAGCTTTCTTT.

The chain joins TRBV25-1 to TRBJ2-2; D is undetermined. Per the germline V gene, CDR1 is MGHDK and CDR2 is SYGVNS. The CDR3 has 14 residues. The ends were cut back, 4 bases at V and 6 bases at J, with 12 bases in the middle. The CDR3 region is CASSVVNSPGELFF. CDR3 DNA: TGTGCCAGCAGTGTTGTTAATTCTCCCGGGGAGCTGTTTTTT.